Presented here are 23 T cell receptor beta chains from one specimen sequenced in a study of cytotoxic CD8 clonotypes in ibrutinib-treated CLL. The table came from immunoSEQ multiplex PCR; TCRdb's copy has only in-frame clones and leaves some out. The sample lists 250,000 or so clones, roughly 70% occurring once. The source material was PBMCs, sampled after 24 months of ibrutinib treatment. All receptors derive from a human donor with chronic lymphocytic leukemia.

The rearrangement uses TRBV4-3 and TRBJ2-1; possibly TRBD2 for D (5 bases). The germline V and J ends were trimmed by 3 bases and 5 bases, with 14 bases remaining between them. This CDR3 has 15 residues. Looked up from germline, CDR1 is LGHNA and CDR2 is YSLEER. The CDR3 DNA is TGCGCCAGCAGCCAGCAGTTAGGAGGCCACAATGAGCAGTTCTTC. This gives the protein CASSQQLGGHNEQFF.

This clone has a single count. V and J are TRBV29-1 and TRBJ2-5; 8 nucleotides align to TRBD2. Per the germline V gene, CDR1 is SQVTM and CDR2 is ANQGSEA. This CDR3 is built from 14 residues. Trimming took 6 bases from V and 6 from J; bases not matched to a gene: 12. The CDR3 spells CSVERELGSKTQYF. CDR3 DNA: TGCAGCGTGGAGCGGGAGTTAGGTTCGAAGACCCAGTACTTC.

This clone has just one count. V usage is TRBV28 and J usage is TRBJ1-1; a weak D match, TRBD1 (5 bases). V dropped 4 bases and J dropped 9 bases, with 15 bases sitting between them. CDR1 MDHEN and CDR2 SYDVKM come from the germline V gene. The CDR3 spans 13 residues. CDR3 nucleotide sequence: TGTGCCAGCAGTTCAAGTGGCGGGGCCAAAGCTTTCTTT. It specifies CASSSSGGAKAFF.

This rearrangement joins TRBV5-1 to TRBJ2-2; D is possibly TRBD2 (5 bases). The germline V gene encodes CDR1 SGHRS and CDR2 YFSETQ. V was trimmed by 5 bases and J by 5 bases, leaving 16 bases between them. This CDR3 is 15 amino acids long. For the CDR3, the DNA is TGCGCCAGCAGTCCCGACACCGAGGGTACCGGGGAGCTGTTTTTT. Translation gives CASSPDTEGTGELFF.

As to this clone: Other DNA sequences of this sample code for an identical CDR3. The CDR3 region has the DNA TGTGCCAGCAGTTACTCGTTTTCGGGGAGCTCCTACGAGCAGTACTTC. It codes for CASSYSFSGSSYEQYF. The chain couples TRBV6-5 to TRBJ2-7, with D possibly being TRBD2 (5 bases). Germline values: CDR1 MNHEY, CDR2 SVGAGI. The ends were cut back, 0 bases at V and 0 bases at J, with 12 bases in the middle. This CDR3 is 16 amino acids long.

The genes are TRBV7-9 and TRBJ1-5; 7 bases are shared with TRBD1. Germline CDR1 is SEHNR and CDR2 is FQNEAQ (reference sequence). The CDR3 contains 13 residues. Unmatched junction bases numbered 5, after V lost 5 bases and J lost 7 bases. CDR3 sequence: CASSPGGRQPQHF. DNA of the CDR3: TGTGCCAGCAGCCCAGGGGGACGACAGCCCCAGCATTTT.

The chain joins TRBV5-5 to TRBJ2-1; D call uncertain. Germline CDR1 and CDR2: SGHKS and YYEKEE (reference sequence). The length of the CDR3 is 14 residues. The ends were cut back, 4 bases at V and 3 bases at J, with 11 bases in the middle. The CDR3 DNA sequence: TGTGCCAGCAGCCCATGGTACGGCTACAATGAGCAGTTCTTC. Translating it yields CASSPWYGYNEQFF.

In DNA, the CDR3 is TGTGCCAGCAGCAAAGAGGGCGGGAGGTTACGGGAGCAGTTCTTC. Its protein product is CASSKEGGRLREQFF. The chain recombines TRBV21-1 with TRBJ2-1; the D segment call TRBD2 is taken from the table without a DNA check. TRBV21-1 is deemed a pseudogene. There are 15 residues in the CDR3.

The rearrangement links TRBV5-4 to TRBJ2-7; TRBD1 agrees at 10 bases. The CDR3 has 15 amino acids. The V gene end was trimmed by 4 bases and the J gene end by 1 base; junction bases not matched to a gene: 5. CDR1 is SGHNT and CDR2 is YYREEE in the germline V gene (reference sequence). This CDR3 reads CASSTGTGDSYEQYF. The CDR3 region has the DNA TGTGCCAGCAGCACCGGGACAGGGGATTCCTACGAGCAGTACTTC.

This rearrangement joins TRBV5-1 to TRBJ2-5; 9 bases agree with TRBD1. The CDR3 is 16 amino acids. V was pared by 2 bases and J by 4 bases, with 9 bases of the junction left unmatched. Germline V gene sequence: CDR1 SGHRS, CDR2 YFSETQ. The CDR3 loop reads CASSLADRGKGETQYF. The CDR3 bases are TGCGCCAGCAGCTTAGCGGACAGGGGAAAGGGAGAGACCCAGTACTTC.

A single count supports this clone. This rearrangement joins TRBV5-8 to TRBJ2-1, with 9 bases matching TRBD1. The ends lost 7 bases at V and 2 bases at J; junction bases unmatched: 4. CDR3 length: 14 residues. From germline, CDR1 is SGHTS and CDR2 YDEGEE. DNA of the CDR3: TGTGCCAGCTGGGGACAGGGAGCCTACAATGAGCAGTTCTTC. Amino acid sequence: CASWGQGAYNEQFF.

The rearrangement links TRBV28 to TRBJ1-2, with a tentative D call TRBD1 (6 bases). This CDR3 has 15 residues. Trimming stripped 3 bases from V and 6 bases from J, with 17 bases between. Germline V CDR1 and CDR2: MDHEN, SYDVKM. CDR3 loop: CASSFPPRGHHGYTF. CDR3 coding DNA: TGTGCCAGCAGTTTCCCCCCGCGGGGGCACCATGGCTACACCTTC.

The chain employs TRBV4-2 and TRBJ2-7; D might be TRBD2 (5 bases). The CDR3 runs 18 residues. The germline V and J ends were trimmed by 0 bases and 0 bases, with 18 bases remaining between them. The germline CDR1 and CDR2 sequences are LGHNA and YNFKEQ. CDR3 in amino acids: CASSQELSAGILSYEQYF. CDR3 bases: TGTGCCAGCAGCCAAGAACTCTCGGCGGGTATTCTCTCCTACGAGCAGTACTTC.

V is TRBV5-1 and J is TRBJ2-5; 8 bases align to TRBD2. Trimming cost V 0 bases and J 5 bases; bases outside gene matches: 3. The germline V gene encodes CDR1 SGHRS and CDR2 YFSETQ. CDR3 size: 14 residues. DNA of the CDR3: TGCGCCAGCAGCTTGGAGCGGGGGCGGGAGACCCAGTACTTC. Protein product: CASSLERGRETQYF.

The V and J genes are TRBV4-1 and TRBJ2-7, with 7 bases lining up with TRBD2. This CDR3 has 16 residues. J gave up 1 base and V 0 bases, and 6 bases lay outside the gene matches. CDR1 MGHRA and CDR2 YSYEKL come from the germline V gene. CDR3 amino acids: CASSQESSGLSYEQYF. The CDR3 DNA reads TGCGCCAGCAGCCAAGAGTCTAGCGGACTTTCCTACGAGCAGTACTTC.

The rearrangement uses TRBV19 and TRBJ2-7; 8 bases line up with TRBD2. After removal of 6 bases from V and 6 bases from J, the junction contained 10 bases not matched to a gene. Germline V CDR1 and CDR2: LNHDA, SQIVND (reference sequence). The CDR3 has 14 amino acids. The CDR3 DNA is TGTGCCAGTAGGCGGGATAGCGGGACCCCCGAGCAGTACTTC. This sequence encodes CASRRDSGTPEQYF.

This clone was seen only a few times. The chain uses TRBV9 and TRBJ2-1; the match to TRBD1 covers 9 bases. CDR3 length equals 14 residues. The ends lost 4 bases at V and 8 bases at J; junction bases unmatched: 7. Germline V gene sequence: CDR1 SGDLS, CDR2 YYNGEE. Written as DNA, the CDR3 is TGTGCCAGCAGCCGGACAGGGGTAAGGGATGAGCAGTTCTTC. Protein: CASSRTGVRDEQFF.

V and J are TRBV18 and TRBJ2-2, with 9 bases identical to TRBD1. V dropped 3 bases and J dropped 5; count of bases not matched to a gene: 4. From germline, CDR1 is KGHSH and CDR2 LQKENI. This CDR3 spans 15 amino acids. CDR3 bases: TGTGCCAGCTCACCGGGACAGGGTGCAACCGGGGAGCTGTTTTTT. It encodes CASSPGQGATGELFF.

J is TRBJ2-1 and V is TRBV9, with 7 bases aligning to TRBD2. The CDR3 is 15 residues long. CDR1 SGDLS and CDR2 YYNGEE come from the germline V gene. V shed 4 bases and J 7 bases; nucleotides not matched to a gene: 11. This CDR3 is CASSSRLAIVNEQFF. CDR3 nucleotide sequence: TGTGCCAGCAGCTCCCGACTAGCTATTGTTAATGAGCAGTTCTTC.

The chain has TRBV2 and TRBJ1-1; the match to TRBD1 covers 7 bases. After removal of 8 bases from V and 10 bases from J, the junction contained 7 bases not matched to a gene. This CDR3 region has 11 residues. Germline V CDR1 and CDR2: SNHLY, FYNNEI. Written as DNA, the CDR3 is TGTGCCAGCGGGACATACAGGGGAGCTTTCTTT. Its translation: CASGTYRGAFF.

The gene calls are TRBV28 and TRBJ2-7, with 9 positions matching TRBD1. The CDR3 extends over 14 amino acids. In germline, CDR1 is MDHEN, CDR2 SYDVKM. V lost 8 bases, J lost 4 bases, and 9 bases stayed unmatched. CDR3 nucleotides: TGTGCCAGCCGATTGACAGGGGGGATTTACGAGCAGTACTTC. This encodes CASRLTGGIYEQYF.

The V and J genes are TRBV29-1 and TRBJ2-1; tentatively, D is TRBD1 (6 bases). Looked up from germline, CDR1 is SQVTM and CDR2 is ANQGSEA. V was pared by 8 bases and J by 5 bases, with 16 bases between. This CDR3 spans 13 amino acids. CDR3 region: CSFGQPPNNEQFF. DNA for the CDR3: TGCAGCTTCGGACAGCCCCCGAACAATGAGCAGTTCTTC.

The count of this clone is one. The chain is built from TRBV15 and TRBJ2-7; D gene uncertain. V dropped 5 bases and J dropped 2 bases, with 10 bases sitting between them. The germline V gene encodes CDR1 LNHNV and CDR2 YYDKDF (reference sequence). This CDR3 region has 13 residues. The CDR3 protein is CATSEGGTYEQYF. The DNA for the CDR3 is TGTGCCACCAGCGAAGGCGGAACCTACGAGCAGTACTTC.